Shown below are 10 T cell receptor beta chains from a single sample sequenced in a study of shared clonotypes between healthy human individuals. Sequencing used immunoSEQ multiplex PCR; TCRdb keeps in-frame clones, though not all of them. The table records millions of clones, 85% to 95% of them present only once. Sequencing input: naive CD4+ T cells sorted from blood. Subset specified: CD45RA+ positively selected. The receptor set was obtained from a man younger than 35 in good health.

J is TRBJ1-1 and V is TRBV6-1; 7 nucleotides match TRBD1. Germline-derived CDR1 and CDR2 are MNHNS and SASEGT. With V trimmed by 3 bases and J by 10 bases, 11 bases remained unmatched. The CDR3 is 14 residues long. In DNA form, the CDR3 reads TGTGCCAGCAGTGATACAACCACAGGGGTAAGAGCTTTCTTT. It codes for CASSDTTTGVRAFF.

CDR3 in amino acids: CASSDHGTGDGYTF. For the CDR3, the DNA is TGTGCCAGCAGTGATCATGGGACAGGGGATGGCTACACCTTC. V gene TRBV6-1 combines with J gene TRBJ1-2; 10 bases agree with TRBD1. The CDR3 runs 14 residues. Germline-derived CDR1 and CDR2 are MNHNS and SASEGT. The J segment lost 6 bases and the V segment lost 3 bases, leaving 4 bases of the junction unmatched.

V gene TRBV18 combines with J gene TRBJ2-7; 8 nucleotides agree with TRBD2. The junction had 5 bases not matched to a gene; V was cut back by 3 bases and J by 4 bases. Germline CDR1 and CDR2: KGHSH and LQKENI. CDR3 length: 14 residues. The CDR3 reads CASSPNSGNYEQYF. The DNA for the CDR3 is TGTGCCAGCTCACCGAATAGCGGGAATTACGAGCAGTACTTC.

This chain joins TRBV2 and TRBJ2-3, with D maybe TRBD2 (6 bases). CDR1 SNHLY and CDR2 FYNNEI come from the germline V gene. V shed 10 bases and J shed 2 bases, with 16 bases lying between them. The CDR3 spans 14 residues. The CDR3 is CATQEGLDTDTQYF. For the CDR3, the DNA is TGTGCCACCCAGGAGGGGTTAGACACAGATACGCAGTATTTT.

This clone was seen just once. V gene TRBV5-3 combines with J gene TRBJ1-5; no clear D. TRBV5-3 is sorted into the ORF group, with uncertain function. The V and J ends lost 6 bases and 2 bases respectively, with 18 bases between them. The CDR3 loop spans 16 amino acids. CDR3 in amino acids: CARITSEGGGNQPQHF. As DNA, the CDR3 is TGTGCCAGAATCACGTCGGAGGGAGGAGGCAATCAGCCCCAGCATTTT.

This clone was seen just once. This sample includes further DNA sequences coding for the same CDR3. The rearrangement links TRBV5-1 to TRBJ1-6; 8 bases align to TRBD1. V trimming: 2 bases; J trimming: 7 bases; junction bases outside the gene matches: 2. The CDR3 totals 14 residues. The germline V gene encodes CDR1 SGHRS and CDR2 YFSETQ. The CDR3 sequence: CASSFGTGNSPLHF. The CDR3 region has the DNA TGCGCCAGCAGCTTCGGGACAGGAAATTCACCCCTCCACTTT.

J is TRBJ1-2 and V is TRBV4-1; 8 nucleotides line up with TRBD1. The CDR3 totals 15 residues. The germline V gene encodes CDR1 MGHRA and CDR2 YSYEKL. J was trimmed by 2 bases and V by 4 bases; bases with no gene match: 6. The CDR3 protein is CASSLPQGANYGYTF. Written as DNA, the CDR3 is TGCGCCAGCAGCCTCCCCCAGGGGGCCAACTATGGCTACACCTTC.

This chain links TRBV7-9 with TRBJ1-6, with D hard to call. Trimming cost V 3 bases and J 10 bases, with 13 bases left between them. The CDR3 runs to 14 residues. Germline V gene sequence: CDR1 SEHNR, CDR2 FQNEAQ (reference sequence). The DNA of the CDR3 is TGTGCCAGCAGCTTGGACCCCGGGCCATCACCCCTCCACTTT. Protein product: CASSLDPGPSPLHF.

The chain uses TRBV5-1 and TRBJ1-2; D uncertain. Per germline, CDR1 SGHRS and CDR2 YFSETQ. With 3 bases removed from V and 4 bases from J, the gap between germline ends came to 13 bases. The CDR3 is 14 amino acids. This CDR3 reads CASSSLEWTYGYTF. In DNA, the CDR3 is TGCGCCAGCAGCTCGCTTGAGTGGACCTATGGCTACACCTTC.

The chain couples TRBV27 to TRBJ1-2; D may be TRBD1 (5 bases). The CDR3 has 16 residues. Germline V gene sequence: CDR1 MNHEY, CDR2 SMNVEV (reference sequence). V was clipped by 2 bases and J by 0 bases, with 13 bases between them. The CDR3 sequence: CASSLGGFGANYGYTF. In DNA, the CDR3 is TGTGCCAGCAGTTTAGGGGGGTTTGGGGCTAACTATGGCTACACCTTC.